The present T cell receptor (beta chain) was sequenced within a study of T cells expressing NK-cell markers. 5'RACE template switching built TCR beta cDNA with unique molecular identifiers. From its re-call of the 5' RACE reads, TCRdb lists each CDR3 protein once, without DNA. Its clone listing holds about 150,000 distinct CDR3 sequences. This CDR3 spans 13 amino acids. The germline V gene encodes CDR1 SQVTM and CDR2 ANQGSEA. The receptor's source is a woman aged 50 to 65 in good health. Sequenced material: blood T cells: a sorted CD56 or NKG2C T cell subset, CD4+ or CD8+ T cells, or bulk PBMC T cells (not recorded which). V usage is TRBV29-1 and J usage is TRBJ1-2. This chain's CDR3 is CSVEDQLGYGYTF.